A single T cell receptor (beta chain) is shown here with its context. The target of this receptor is not known. Base qualities are missing; no much larger clone stands one base away. These data belong to a study of human T cells and chemical hapten exposure (dated by TCRdb to the early 2020s). About the investigation overall: For sensitization, 2% DPC in acetone was applied to a 2 cm by 2 cm area of upper inner arm skin. Weekly therapeutic DPC doses were additionally applied to the scalp of patients throughout the roughly 23-week study period. Patch testing on the upper back used Finn chambers containing 0.01% DPC, with scoring done after 6 days according to International Contact Dermatitis Research Group standards. The patient cohort, mostly female, included alopecia areata with under or over 50% scalp involvement, alopecia totalis and alopecia universalis. Libraries were pooled for sequencing, and per-sample TCR yields varied mainly because of small differences in library volumes within the pool. In alopecia patients, the study followed how the peripheral blood TCR repertoire changed in vivo over primary and secondary sensitization to diphenylcyclopropenone (DPC), a hapten. Patient blood was sampled pre-sensitization (week 0) and at 2, 6 and about 24 weeks after DPC sensitization. For TCR sequencing, blood came from some 31 alopecia patients at anywhere from one to four time points (pre-sensitization, 2, 6 and 24 weeks).

From its cysteine to its phenylalanine, the CDR3 spans 14 amino acids. The only DNA kept is the CDR3, 42 bases in frame from the first base. V and J lose 6 bases and 0 bases, and a span of 12 bases separates them. The germline V gene (reference sequence) specifies DFQATT as CDR1 and SNEGSKA as CDR2. The library came from RACE. Sequenced using a NextSeq 500. Library preparation attached unique molecular identifiers to individual cDNA molecules for quantitative, reproducible TCR counting. For every blood RNA sample, sequencing covered both the TCR alpha and TCR beta chains. Turning to the authors' computational methods: The median number of TCRs per sample was around 100,000, ranging from about 20,000 to 750,000. V, J and CDR3 annotation of the TCR reads was carried out using the Decombinator software suite. To make PS versus PT1 abundance plots, every sample was subsampled to the same number of TCRs (28,000). Expanded TCRs were defined as absent before sensitization and observed at least eight times at the 2-week time point. TCRdb reprocessed the public reads (quality trimming at Q25 with fastp, clone calling with MiXCR) and kept in-frame beta chains. Entries are consolidated by CDR3 protein sequence, retaining the most common genes and DNA. The V and J calls here are based on TCRdb, not the publication. The sample table records tens of thousands of distinct CDR3 sequences; around 10% of these occur just once. The ten largest clonotypes hold about 1.3% of the sample.

Paper-wide results and their limitations: The number of TCRs above 1 in 1000 frequency did not change with DPC sensitization; there was no evidence of global repertoire structure alterations. Because all patients had alopecia, a presumed autoimmune disease, the immune response of the patients might differ from that of healthy individuals. After repeated subsampling, changes were observed in the strength of the expansion versus patch-test correlation and in the threshold at which the correlation became significant. The number of PT1 expanded TCRs positively correlated with patch test score, significant at thresholds 8, 16 and 32 but not 4. Significantly more large CDR3 similarity clusters were formed by expanded TCRs than by pre-sensitization or healthy control sets, consistent with antigen-driven responses.

The time point label, read with the paper, signifies: patch test 1, 2 weeks after DPC sensitization. The treatment or condition label, read with the paper, signifies: therapeutic diphenylcyclopropenone sensitization with weekly scalp DPC. At every patch-test visit, the blood draw took place before the patch test was put on. Patients were eligible if aged 18 to 70, diagnosed with alopecia and judged suitable for DPC therapy, and pregnant patients were excluded. Unfractionated whole blood was collected in Tempus Blood RNA tubes, and total RNA was extracted from that blood. This receptor was identified in a woman between 50 and 59 years old with alopecia areata. Some clones in this sample may be carry-over from other donors' samples. Here the chain combines TRBV20-1 and TRBJ1-5, with TRBD1 as a weak D call on 5 bases. The sample was whole blood, taken in connection with sensitization to the hapten diphenylcyclopropenone (DPC). The DNA sequence reads TGCAGTGCCTCGACGGGGGATAGCAATCAGCCCCAGCATTTT. Its product reads: CSASTGDSNQPQHF.